The TCR beta chain described here comes from a study of shared clonotypes between healthy human individuals. On sorted subsets, replicate PCRs used 150 to 250 ng DNA, or 25,000 to 35,000 T cell genomes. The table came from immunoSEQ multiplex PCR; TCRdb's copy has only in-frame clones and leaves some out. This table holds millions of clones, roughly 94% found once. This clone was detected once. The CDR3 spans 15 residues. The germline V gene has CDR1 LGHNA and CDR2 YSLEER. Trimming took off 3 bases at V and 3 bases at J, with 15 bases between the two ends. This clonotype was obtained from a man aged 18 to 30 in good health. Sequenced material: naive CD4+ T cells sorted from blood. Described subset: CD45RA+ positively selected. This chain connects TRBV4-3 to TRBJ2-7; TRBD2 might be the D (6 bases). In DNA, the CDR3 is TGCGCCAGCAGCCATTCCGCGGGACCGGGCTACGAGCAGTACTTC. Translating it yields CASSHSAGPGYEQYF.